The clone carrying this TCR beta chain was seen a single time. This entry is derived from a study of OX40 agonist ivuxolimab in advanced cancers. TCRdb's copy holds only in-frame clones and misses some; the assay was immunoSEQ multiplex PCR. The table includes tens of thousands of clones, roughly 80% detected once. The sequenced sample was CD4+ or CD8+ T cells sorted from blood, obtained in a trial of the OX40 agonist ivuxolimab. This clonotype originated in an adult with an advanced solid tumor such as melanoma, head and neck, liver or kidney cancer.

In nucleotides, the CDR3 is TGTGCTAGTGGTTTGGGAATTGACAGGGGGGTCTTCTTC. Amino acids: CASGLGIDRGVFF. This chain uses TRBV12-5 with TRBJ2-1, with 9 bases fitting TRBD1. Germline values: CDR1 LGHNT, CDR2 FRNRAP. The CDR3 extends over 13 amino acids. After removal of 1 base from V and 16 bases from J, the junction contained 8 bases not matched to a gene.